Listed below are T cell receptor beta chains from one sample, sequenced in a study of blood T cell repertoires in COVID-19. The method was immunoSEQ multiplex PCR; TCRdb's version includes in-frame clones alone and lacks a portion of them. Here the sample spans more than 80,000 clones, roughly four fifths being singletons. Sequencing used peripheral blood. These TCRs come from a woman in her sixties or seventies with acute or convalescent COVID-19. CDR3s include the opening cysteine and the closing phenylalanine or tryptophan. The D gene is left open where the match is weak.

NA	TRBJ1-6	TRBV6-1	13	TGTGCCAGCAGTGAAGGGGGCAGACCACCCCTCCACTTT	CASSEGGRPPLHF
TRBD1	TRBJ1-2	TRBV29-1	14	TGCAGCGTCCCCGGGACAGGGGGTCCCTATGGCTACACCTTC	CSVPGTGGPYGYTF
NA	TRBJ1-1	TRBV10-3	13	TGTGCCATCAGTGACTCCGGGTCGGATGAAGCTTTCTTT	CAISDSGSDEAFF
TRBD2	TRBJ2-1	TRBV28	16	TGTGCCAGCAGGTCCTCCTGGGGGGGCTCCTACAATGAGCAGTTCTTC	CASRSSWGGSYNEQFF
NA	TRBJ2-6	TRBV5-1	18	TGCGCCAGCAGCTTGTCCCTCTCAGTAATCTCTGGGGCCAACGTCCTGACTTTC	CASSLSLSVISGANVLTF
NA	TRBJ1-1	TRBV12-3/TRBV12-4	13	TGTGCCAGCAGTTTCATCCTGAACACTGAAGCTTTCTTT	CASSFILNTEAFF
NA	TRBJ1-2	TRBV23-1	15	TGCGCCAGCAGTCAATCGGGGGGTACCGGCTATGGCTACACCTTC	CASSQSGGTGYGYTF
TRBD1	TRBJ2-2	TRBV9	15	TGTGCCAGCAGCGGCCGGGACAGGGACACCGGGGAGCTGTTTTTT	CASSGRDRDTGELFF
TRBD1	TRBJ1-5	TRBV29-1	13	TGCAGCGTTCAAGGGGGCGGCAATCAGCCCCAGCATTTT	CSVQGGGNQPQHF
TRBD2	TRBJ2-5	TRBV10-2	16	TGCGCCAGCAGGAGTGGGGCTAGCGGGGACCAAGAGACCCAGTACTTC	CASRSGASGDQETQYF
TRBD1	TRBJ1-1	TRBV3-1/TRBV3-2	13	TGTGCCAGCAGCCATGGGACAGACACTGAAGCTTTCTTT	CASSHGTDTEAFF
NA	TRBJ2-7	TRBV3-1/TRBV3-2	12	TGTGCCAGCATGACGCTGGGGGGCGAGCAGTACTTC	CASMTLGGEQYF
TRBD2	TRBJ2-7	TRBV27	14	TGTGCCAGTCGACTCGGGACTAGCGGGAACGAGCAGTACTTC	CASRLGTSGNEQYF
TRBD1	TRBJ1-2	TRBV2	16	TGTGCCAGCAGTGAAGCGCTGTCAGGGGGCGTTACTAGCTACACCTTC	CASSEALSGGVTSYTF